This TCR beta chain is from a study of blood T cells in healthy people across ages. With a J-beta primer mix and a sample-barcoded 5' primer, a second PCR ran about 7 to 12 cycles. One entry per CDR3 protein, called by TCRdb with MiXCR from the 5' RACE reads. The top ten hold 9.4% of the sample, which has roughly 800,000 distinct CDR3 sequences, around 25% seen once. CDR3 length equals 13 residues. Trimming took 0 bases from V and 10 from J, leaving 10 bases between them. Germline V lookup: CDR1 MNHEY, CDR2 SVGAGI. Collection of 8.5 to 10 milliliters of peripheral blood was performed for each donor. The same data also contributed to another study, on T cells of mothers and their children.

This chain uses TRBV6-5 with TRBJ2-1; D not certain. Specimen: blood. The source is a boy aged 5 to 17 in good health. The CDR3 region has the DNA TGTGCCAGCAGTTACTCCGACTTTGTAGAGCAGTTCTTC. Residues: CASSYSDFVEQFF.